The 17 T cell receptor beta chains below were found in one sample sequenced in a study of long-term antiretroviral therapy in people with HIV. Survey-level resolution applied to immunoSEQ assay v3.0. TCRdb's table, derived via immunoSEQ multiplex PCR, lists solely in-frame clones and lacks some. The sample holds fewer than 20,000 clones, under 90% seen once. The sample in question was unsorted PBMCs, obtained 0.1 years after starting antiretroviral therapy. The receptors originated from a man between 18 and 35 years old with HIV.

Comments on this clone: Compared with germline, one end of the junction differs, possibly owing to a read error. DNA of the CDR3: TGTGCCAGCAGCTTGGTGGGCTTCGCGGCCGGCGGGATCTTC. It codes for CASSLVGFAAGGIF. The chain employs TRBV5-6 and TRBJ2-1; perhaps TRBD2 as D (6 bases). The CDR3 loop spans 14 amino acids. Looked up from germline, CDR1 is SGHDT and CDR2 is YYEEEE.

The chain uses TRBV5-1 and TRBJ2-3, with TRBD2 matching 9 bases. V gave up 5 bases and J gave up 3 bases; unmatched junction bases: 7. This CDR3 is built from 15 residues. CDR1 SGHRS and CDR2 YFSETQ come from the germline V gene. Here the CDR3 DNA reads TGCGCCAGCAGATCCCTTAGCGGGAGTACAGATACGCAGTATTTT. Protein sequence: CASRSLSGSTDTQYF.

The CDR3 DNA is TGTGCCAGCAGTCGAGGGGGGACTGAGCAGTTCTTC. Its translation: CASSRGGTEQFF. The chain employs TRBV7-6 and TRBJ2-1; either TRBD1 or TRBD2 may supply D (6 bases each). Germline V gene lookup returns CDR1 SGHVS and CDR2 FNYEAQ. This CDR3 has 12 amino acids. The ends were cut back, 6 bases at V and 9 bases at J, with 12 bases in the middle.

The chain has TRBV7-9 and TRBJ1-1; no definite D call. The V gene's germline CDR1 is SEHNR and CDR2 FQNEAQ (reference sequence). CDR3 length: 13 amino acids. Deletions cut 3 bases from V and 3 bases from J, with 8 bases between. The CDR3: CASSFLVDTEAFF. The CDR3 nucleotides are TGTGCCAGCAGCTTCCTCGTGGACACTGAAGCTTTCTTT.

The rearrangement joins TRBV6-6 to TRBJ1-6; D unresolved. Looked up from germline, CDR1 is MNHNY and CDR2 is SVGAGI (reference sequence). Trimming cost V 10 bases and J 12 bases, with 22 bases left between them. CDR3 length equals 14 residues. CDR3: CATSRGQPPEPLHF. The CDR3 coding sequence is TGTGCCACCTCACGAGGCCAACCACCAGAACCCCTCCACTTT.

The V gene is TRBV6-1, the J gene TRBJ1-5, with D maybe TRBD1 (5 bases). Germline V gives CDR1 MNHNS, CDR2 SASEGT. The CDR3 has 14 amino acids. V was trimmed by 1 base and J by 7 bases, leaving 11 bases between them. CDR3: CASSEVGAVQPQHF. The CDR3 DNA reads as TGTGCCAGCAGTGAAGTAGGGGCGGTCCAGCCCCAGCATTTT.

The genes are TRBV5-6 and TRBJ2-7; tentatively, D is TRBD2 (6 bases). Trimming shortened V by 2 bases and J by 3 bases, and 15 bases separated the two germline ends. From germline, CDR1 is SGHDT and CDR2 YYEEEE. The CDR3 contains 15 residues. CDR3 DNA: TGTGCCAGCAGCTTAGCTAGGGAGGAACACTACGAGCAGTACTTC. This codes for CASSLAREEHYEQYF.

V and J are TRBV11-1 and TRBJ2-3, with a weak D call TRBD2 (5 bases). V gave up 7 bases and J gave up 2 bases, with 16 bases separating them. The length of the CDR3 is 15 residues. Germline loops: CDR1 SGHAT, CDR2 FQDESV (reference sequence). CDR3 amino acids: CASMRTGSDTDTQYF. CDR3 nucleotides: TGTGCCAGCATGCGAACGGGGTCTGACACAGATACGCAGTATTTT. The full variable domain, completed using reference TRBV11-1 and TRBJ2-3, is EAEVAQSPRYKITEKSQAVAFWCDPISGHATLYWYRQILGQGPELLVQFQDESVVDDSQLPKDRFSAERLKGVDSTLKIQPAELGDSAMYLCASMRTGSDTDTQYFGPGTRLTVL.

Regarding this clone: In the same sample, other DNA sequences code for this CDR3. The chain combines TRBV4-1 with TRBJ2-7; D ambiguous. The V end lost 0 bases, the J end lost 6 bases, and 6 bases lay between the germline ends. CDR1 and CDR2 (germline): MGHRA, YSYEKL. The CDR3 spans 12 residues. The CDR3 DNA reads as TGCGCCAGCAGCCAAGATCATCTCGAGCAGTACTTC. It codes for CASSQDHLEQYF.

CDR3 DNA: TGCGCCAGCAGCCAAGTCGAGGGACTAGCGGGGGGGGATGAGCAGTTCTTC. Protein: CASSQVEGLAGGDEQFF. The chain links TRBV4-1 to TRBJ2-1, with 16 bases identical to TRBD2. The CDR3 is made up of 17 amino acids. With V trimmed by 1 base and J by 8 bases, 5 bases remained unmatched. CDR1 and CDR2 (germline): MGHRA, YSYEKL.

The rearrangement uses TRBV11-1 and TRBJ2-7, with D maybe TRBD2 (5 bases). The V gene lost 4 bases and the J gene lost 6 bases, with 16 bases spanning the gap. This CDR3 region has 14 residues. The V gene's germline CDR1 is SGHAT and CDR2 FQDESV (reference sequence). The chain's CDR3 is CASSYSSLAGEQYF. CDR3 bases: TGTGCCAGCAGCTACAGCTCTCTAGCAGGCGAGCAGTACTTC.

V is TRBV4-3 and J is TRBJ1-1; the D gene is possibly TRBD1 (5 bases). The CDR3 spans 19 residues. Trimming took off 0 bases at V and 3 bases at J, with 23 bases between the two ends. Germline-derived CDR1 and CDR2 are LGHNA and YSLEER. CDR3: CASSQDRGLREGADTEAFF. In DNA, the CDR3 is TGCGCCAGCAGCCAAGATCGCGGGCTTAGGGAAGGGGCGGACACTGAAGCTTTCTTT.

The V and J genes are TRBV6-5 and TRBJ1-2; TRBD1 agrees at 7 bases. Germline CDR1 reads MNHEY; CDR2 reads SVGAGI. Trimming cost V 3 bases and J 3 bases; bases outside gene matches: 7. CDR3 length equals 15 residues. This CDR3 reads CASSYLGGRHYGYTF. The CDR3 nucleotides are TGTGCCAGCAGTTATTTAGGGGGCCGGCACTATGGCTACACCTTC.

CDR3 bases: TGTGCCAGCAGCTGGGATGGGGGGACTGAAGCTTTCTTT. Its protein is CASSWDGGTEAFF. The rearrangement uses TRBV5-4 and TRBJ1-1; a weak D match, TRBD1 (5 bases). The CDR3 extends over 13 amino acids. The germline V and J ends were trimmed by 3 bases and 5 bases, with 11 bases remaining between them. The germline CDR1 and CDR2 sequences are SGHNT and YYREEE (reference sequence). The full variable domain, rest sourced from reference TRBV5-4 and TRBJ1-1, is ETGVTQSPTHLIKTRGQQVTLRCSSQSGHNTVSWYQQALGQGPQFIFQYYREEENGRGNFPPRFSGLQFPNYSSELNVNALELDDSALYLCASSWDGGTEAFFGQGTRLTVV.

The chain recombines TRBV7-2 with TRBJ2-2; D remains ambiguous. Trimming left V 5 bases short and J 2 bases short, with 6 bases between. This CDR3 has 13 amino acids. CDR1 is SGHTA and CDR2 is FQGNSA in the germline V gene. Written as DNA, the CDR3 is TGTGCCAGCAGCGGGGTAAACACCGGGGAGCTGTTTTTT. This gives the protein CASSGVNTGELFF.

The rearrangement uses TRBV7-9 and TRBJ2-1; tentatively, D is TRBD2 (5 bases). CDR1 is SEHNR, CDR2 FQNEAQ, per germline (reference sequence). V was trimmed by 1 base and J by 9 bases, leaving 16 bases between them. CDR3 length equals 15 residues. As DNA, the CDR3 is TGTGCCAGCAGCTTAGGAGGGAGACTCTCGGGTGAGCAGTTCTTC. Protein product: CASSLGGRLSGEQFF.

The chain combines TRBV13 with TRBJ1-1; D perhaps matches TRBD1 (6 bases). Germline values: CDR1 PRHDT, CDR2 FYEKMQ (reference sequence). Trimming removed 1 base at V and 4 bases at J, with 7 bases between. The length of the CDR3 is 13 residues. Written as DNA, the CDR3 is TGTGCCAGCAGCTTAGCAGGGGTCACTGAAGCTTTCTTT. Encoded protein: CASSLAGVTEAFF.